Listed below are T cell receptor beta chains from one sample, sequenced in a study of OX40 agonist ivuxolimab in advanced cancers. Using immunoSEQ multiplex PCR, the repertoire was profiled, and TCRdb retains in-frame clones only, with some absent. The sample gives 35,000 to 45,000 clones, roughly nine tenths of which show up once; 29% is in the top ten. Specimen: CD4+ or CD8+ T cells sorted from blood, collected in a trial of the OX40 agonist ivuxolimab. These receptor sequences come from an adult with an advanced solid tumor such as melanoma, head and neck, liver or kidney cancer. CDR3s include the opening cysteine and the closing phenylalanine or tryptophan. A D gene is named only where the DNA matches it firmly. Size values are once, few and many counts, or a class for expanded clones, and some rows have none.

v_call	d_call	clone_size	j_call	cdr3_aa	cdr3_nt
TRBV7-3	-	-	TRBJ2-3	CASSLTELPTDTQYF	TGTGCCAGCAGCTTAACGGAACTCCCCACAGATACGCAGTATTTT
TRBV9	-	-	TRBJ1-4	CASSLDSNRGEKLFF	TGTGCCAGCAGCTTAGACTCCAACCGTGGTGAAAAACTGTTTTTT
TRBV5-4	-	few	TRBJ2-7	CASSLDNSYEQYF	TGTGCCAGCAGCCTTGACAACTCCTACGAGCAGTACTTC
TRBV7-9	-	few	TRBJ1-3	CASKGISGNTIYF	TGTGCCAGCAAGGGCATCTCTGGAAACACCATATATTTT
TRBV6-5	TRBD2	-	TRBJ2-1	CASSRAGGIEQFF	TGTGCCAGCAGTAGAGCGGGAGGGATTGAGCAGTTCTTC
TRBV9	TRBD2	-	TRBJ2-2	CASSAGRGANTGELFF	TGTGCCAGCAGCGCTGGACGGGGGGCGAACACCGGGGAGCTGTTTTTT
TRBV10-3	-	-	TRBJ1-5	CAVTNRSDQPQHF	TGTGCCGTTACGAACAGGTCCGATCAGCCCCAGCATTTT
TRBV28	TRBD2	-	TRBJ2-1	CASSLGTSGPPGVNEQFF	TGTGCCAGCAGTTTAGGGACTAGCGGTCCCCCAGGAGTCAATGAGCAGTTCTTC
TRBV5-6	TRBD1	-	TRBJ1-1	CASSSGTETYTEAFF	TGTGCCAGCAGCTCCGGGACAGAAACCTACACTGAAGCTTTCTTT
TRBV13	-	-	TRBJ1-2	CASSQRAGSNYGYTF	TGTGCCAGCAGCCAAAGGGCAGGGTCTAACTATGGCTACACCTTC
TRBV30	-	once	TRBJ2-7	CAWSLSYEQYF	TGTGCCTGGAGCTTATCCTACGAGCAGTACTTC
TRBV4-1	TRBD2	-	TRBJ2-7	CASSQERGLAASSYEQYF	TGCGCCAGCAGCCAAGAAAGGGGACTAGCGGCGAGCTCCTACGAGCAGTACTTC
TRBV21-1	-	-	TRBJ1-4	CASGRGACSTNEKLFF	TGTGCCAGCGGCAGAGGGGCCTGCTCAACTAATGAAAAACTGTTTTTT
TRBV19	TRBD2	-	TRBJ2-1	CASRFGASGYNEQFF	TGTGCCAGTAGATTCGGGGCTAGCGGATACAATGAGCAGTTCTTC
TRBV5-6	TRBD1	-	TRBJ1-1	CASSFRVLGTENTEAFF	TGTGCCAGCAGCTTCAGAGTACTTGGGACAGAGAACACTGAAGCTTTCTTT
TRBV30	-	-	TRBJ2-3	CAWSVRPGDTQYF	TGTGCCTGGAGTGTAAGGCCCGGGGATACGCAGTATTTT
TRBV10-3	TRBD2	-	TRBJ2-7	CAISGGLAGDYEQYF	TGTGCCATCAGTGGGGGACTAGCGGGAGACTACGAGCAGTACTTC
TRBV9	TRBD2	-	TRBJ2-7	CASSVGAGDAYEQYF	TGTGCCAGCAGCGTAGGAGCGGGAGACGCCTACGAGCAGTACTTC
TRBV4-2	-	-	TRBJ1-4	CASSQDNGVGEKLFF	TGTGCCAGCAGCCAAGATAACGGGGTGGGTGAAAAACTGTTTTTT
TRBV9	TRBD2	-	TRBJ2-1	CASSPSGAYNEQFF	TGTGCCAGCAGCCCCAGCGGGGCCTACAATGAGCAGTTCTTC